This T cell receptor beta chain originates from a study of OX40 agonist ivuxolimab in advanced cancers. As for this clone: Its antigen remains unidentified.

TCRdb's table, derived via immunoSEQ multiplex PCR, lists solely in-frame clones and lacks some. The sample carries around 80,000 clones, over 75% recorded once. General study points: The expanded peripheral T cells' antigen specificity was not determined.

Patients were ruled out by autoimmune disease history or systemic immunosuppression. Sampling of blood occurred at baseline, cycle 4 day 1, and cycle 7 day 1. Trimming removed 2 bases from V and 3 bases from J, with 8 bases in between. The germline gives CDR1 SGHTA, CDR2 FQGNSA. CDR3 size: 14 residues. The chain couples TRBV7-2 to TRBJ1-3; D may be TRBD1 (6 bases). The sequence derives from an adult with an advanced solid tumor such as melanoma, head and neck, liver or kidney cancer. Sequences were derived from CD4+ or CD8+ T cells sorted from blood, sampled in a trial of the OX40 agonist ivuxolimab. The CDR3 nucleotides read TGTGCCAGCAGCTTACGGGGGCGTGGAAACACCATATATTTT. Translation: CASSLRGRGNTIYF.